This TCR beta chain was captured by sequencing in a study of blood T cell repertoires in COVID-19. Study-level information: PBMCs, B-cell-depleted T cells, or T cells were the source of the cDNA or gDNA that made up the material.

Assay: immunoSEQ multiplex PCR; the TCRdb copy retains only in-frame clones and omits some. The sample consists of around 98,000 clones, roughly nine tenths of them appearing once. The V and J ends lost 4 bases and 0 bases, in that order; junction bases with no gene match: 6. The CDR3 runs to 17 residues. Germline loops: CDR1 SGHRS, CDR2 YFSETQ. Sequencing used peripheral blood. The chain is built from TRBV5-1 and TRBJ2-3; 12 bases fit TRBD2. This receptor was obtained from a man between 65 and 79 years old with acute or convalescent COVID-19. Here the CDR3 DNA reads TGCGCCAGCAGCCCTAGACTAGCGGGGGATAGCACAGATACGCAGTATTTT. Protein: CASSPRLAGDSTDTQYF. The whole variable domain, filled in from reference TRBV5-1 and TRBJ2-3, reads KAGVTQTPRYLIKTRGQQVTLSCSPISGHRSVSWYQQTPGQGLQFLFEYFSETQRNKGNFPGRFSGRQFSNSRSEMNVSTLELGDSALYLCASSPRLAGDSTDTQYFGPGTRLTVL.